This T cell receptor (beta chain) was retrieved from a study of early T cells in non-severe SARS-CoV-2 infection. Study details: Sequencing input comprised bulk RNA from unsorted whole blood; chain pairing was not available. Study-wide findings and caveats: Using VDJdb, the matching emphasized anti-spike CD8 responses while missing private and CD4 specificities.

In this sample, this clonotype turned up many times. Antigen specificity is unknown. Molecules of cDNA were individually given unique molecular identifiers that were attached to them. A single record per CDR3 protein comes from TCRdb applying MiXCR to the 5' RACE reads. The table has roughly 76,000 distinct CDR3 sequences, over 9% seen once; the top ten hold around 4%. Germline trimming cut 2 bases from V and 6 bases from J; bases unmatched to any gene: 5. The germline V gene has CDR1 DFQATT and CDR2 SNEGSKA (reference sequence). The CDR3 covers 13 residues. Input material: whole blood. The sequence came from an adult who was a healthcare worker with PCR-confirmed SARS-CoV-2 infection or an uninfected control (not recorded which). V gene TRBV20-1 combines with J gene TRBJ2-7, with 9 nucleotides matching TRBD2. CDR3 region: CSARPGLASEQYF. CDR3 DNA: TGCAGTGCTAGACCGGGACTAGCATCCGAGCAGTACTTC.